These T cell receptor beta chains were read from a single sample in a study of T cells after somatic rescue of genetic block. Produced via immunoSEQ multiplex PCR; TCRdb's table is partial and in-frame only. Of approximately 78,000 clones listed, around 90% are singletons. The sample consisted of peripheral blood mononuclear cells (PBMCs). All receptors derive from a man aged 25-40 years. CDR3s include the opening cysteine and the closing phenylalanine or tryptophan. The D gene is left open where the match is weak. Expanded clones get a size class; other rows say once, few or many, or leave the size out.

TRBD1,TRBV7-9,TRBJ2-1,NA,CASSAPPTGTGYNEQFF,TGTGCCAGCAGCGCGCCCCCCACCGGGACAGGCTACAATGAGCAGTTCTTC
NA,TRBV6-6,TRBJ1-2,NA,CASSYKSRGWNYGYTF,TGTGCCAGCAGTTACAAGAGCAGGGGTTGGAACTATGGCTACACCTTC
NA,TRBV19,TRBJ2-7,NA,CASSIGIGYEQYF,TGTGCCAGTAGTATAGGAATCGGGTACGAGCAGTACTTC
NA,TRBV5-4,TRBJ1-4,NA,CASSLGISDEKLFF,TGTGCCAGCAGCTTGGGCATATCCGATGAAAAACTGTTTTTT
TRBD1,TRBV9,TRBJ2-7,NA,CASSPKRRQGEQYF,TGTGCCAGCAGCCCCAAAAGGAGACAGGGCGAGCAGTACTTC
NA,TRBV6-9,TRBJ2-3,NA,CASSYVRPPNTQYF,TGTGCCAGCAGTTATGTCCGCCCCCCGAATACGCAGTATTTT
NA,TRBV6-5,TRBJ1-3,NA,CASSYRRQHSGNTIYF,TGTGCCAGCAGTTATAGGCGACAGCACTCTGGAAACACCATATATTTT
TRBD2,TRBV6-1,TRBJ2-1,NA,CASSGPGLAGGYNEQFF,TGTGCCAGCAGTGGCCCGGGACTAGCGGGGGGATACAATGAGCAGTTCTTC
NA,TRBV6-6,TRBJ2-7,NA,CASSPGSYEQYF,TGTGCCAGCAGCCCTGGTTCCTACGAGCAGTACTTC
NA,TRBV6-5,TRBJ2-1,few,CASTDPGVNEQFF,TGTGCCAGCACCGACCCCGGGGTTAATGAGCAGTTCTTC
TRBD1,TRBV6-5,TRBJ1-5,NA,CASSRDRGDQPQHF,TGTGCCAGCAGTCGGGACAGGGGTGACCAGCCCCAGCATTTT
TRBD1,TRBV28,TRBJ2-7,NA,CASRGQGFSYEQYF,TGTGCCAGCAGGGGACAGGGGTTCTCCTACGAGCAGTACTTC
TRBD1,TRBV19,TRBJ2-2,NA,CASSPPDRGITGELFF,TGTGCCAGTAGCCCCCCAGACAGGGGAATAACCGGGGAGCTGTTTTTT
NA,TRBV7-2,TRBJ1-2,NA,CASSLAGSGNGYTF,TGTGCCAGCAGCTTAGCGGGTTCCGGGAATGGCTACACCTTC
NA,TRBV4-2,TRBJ1-3,NA,CASSQGVGGTAGNTIYF,TGTGCCAGCAGCCAAGGGGTAGGAGGGACGGCTGGAAACACCATATATTTT
NA,TRBV9,TRBJ2-7,NA,CASSVGQRSYEQYF,TGTGCCAGCAGCGTAGGGCAGCGCTCCTACGAGCAGTACTTC
NA,TRBV28,TRBJ2-1,NA,CASSLWRTMQFF,TGTGCCAGCAGTTTATGGCGGACCATGCAGTTCTTC
TRBD2,TRBV18,TRBJ2-7,NA,CASSPRSGSGYEQYF,TGTGCCAGCTCACCGAGAAGCGGGAGCGGGTACGAGCAGTACTTC
TRBD1,TRBV9,TRBJ2-7,NA,CASSPRTGIRGEQYF,TGTGCCAGCAGCCCCCGGACAGGGATTCGAGGCGAGCAGTACTTC
NA,TRBV4-1,TRBJ2-2,NA,CASSTEPGELFF,TGCGCCAGCAGCACGGAACCCGGGGAGCTGTTTTTT
NA,TRBV19,TRBJ2-6,NA,CASRGGSGANVLTF,TGTGCCAGTAGGGGGGGCTCTGGGGCCAACGTCCTGACTTTC
NA,TRBV13,TRBJ2-1,NA,CASSLGGAGEQFF,TGTGCCAGCAGCTTAGGCGGGGCCGGTGAGCAGTTCTTC
NA,TRBV5-4,TRBJ2-6,few,CASSFLNRAGANVLTF,TGTGCCAGCAGCTTTTTAAACCGGGCTGGGGCCAACGTCCTGACTTTC
TRBD1,TRBV7-9,TRBJ1-4,NA,CASSFFTGGFEKLFF,TGTGCCAGCAGCTTCTTTACAGGGGGCTTTGAAAAACTGTTTTTT